This T cell receptor (beta chain) was sequenced for a study of shared clonotypes between healthy human individuals. Generated by immunoSEQ multiplex PCR, the TCRdb table keeps only in-frame clones and is missing some. The sample shows over a million clones, roughly 96% of them seen only once. The specimen was naive CD4+ T cells sorted from blood. Regarding subset: CD45RA+ positively selected. The TCR was taken from a man younger than 45 in good health.

CDR3 region: CSVAVGGLYEQYF. The CDR3 region has the DNA TGCAGCGTTGCTGTCGGGGGTCTCTACGAGCAGTACTTC. The V and J genes are TRBV29-1 and TRBJ2-7, with D possibly matching TRBD2 (6 bases). This CDR3 contains 13 residues. Trimming pared 4 bases from V and 3 bases from J, leaving 13 bases between. In germline, CDR1 is SQVTM, CDR2 ANQGSEA.